These 20 T cell receptor beta chains share one sample of origin, sequenced in a study of beta chain features in type 1 diabetes. Overall study findings and caveats: Moderate yet significant TCRB CDR3 shortening was seen in Type 1 diabetes patients in all four CD4+ subsets.

Which antigens these TCRs recognize remains unknown. The whole isolated RNA underwent reverse transcription, so sequencing captured expressed TCRB transcripts. Sequenced by immunoSEQ multiplex PCR; TCRdb stores in-frame clones only, minus some. The table has about 370,000 clones, around 10% seen once. The sequencing input was central memory CD4+ T cells from blood. The receptors originated from a man aged 25 to 40 with type 1 diabetes.

On this clone: This CDR3 is also generated by other DNA sequences in the sample. The gene calls are TRBV7-2 and TRBJ1-5; 7 bases are shared with TRBD1. V lost 3 bases and J lost 6; bases outside the gene matches: 5. Germline V gene sequence: CDR1 SGHTA, CDR2 FQGNSA. The CDR3 consists of 14 residues. CDR3 protein: CASSLRQGGQPQHF. CDR3 sequence (DNA): TGTGCCAGCAGCTTGCGACAGGGAGGTCAGCCCCAGCATTTT.

This clone has more than one count but fewer than ten. This chain joins TRBV4-3 and TRBJ2-1, with TRBD2 matching over 9 bases. V shed 0 bases and J 4 bases; nucleotides not matched to a gene: 7. The CDR3 length is 17 residues. The germline gives CDR1 LGHNA, CDR2 YSLEER. CDR3 region: CASSQDLGGRAYNEQFF. The CDR3 DNA reads as TGCGCCAGCAGCCAAGATCTTGGCGGGAGGGCTTACAATGAGCAGTTCTTC.

The rearrangement joins TRBV19 to TRBJ1-2, with 9 nucleotides matching TRBD1. CDR3 length equals 14 residues. J lost 8 bases, V lost 6 bases, and 10 bases had no gene match. Germline V gene data show CDR1 as LNHDA and CDR2 as SQIVND (reference sequence). CDR3: CASRKTGQGNGYTF. CDR3 in DNA: TGTGCCAGTAGGAAAACGGGACAGGGAAACGGCTACACCTTC.

This clone appeared a few times. The genes are TRBV7-9 and TRBJ2-6; D assignment may be TRBD1 or TRBD2 (5 bases each). The CDR3 length is 15 residues. Trimming cost V 5 bases and J 1 base, with 9 bases left between them. From germline, CDR1 is SEHNR and CDR2 FQNEAQ (reference sequence). The CDR3 region is CASSPGASGANVLTF. CDR3 coding DNA: TGTGCCAGCAGCCCCGGGGCTTCTGGGGCCAACGTCCTGACTTTC.

The chain links TRBV27 to TRBJ2-1, with TRBD2 matching over 15 bases. This CDR3 has 15 residues. Germline loops: CDR1 MNHEY, CDR2 SMNVEV (reference sequence). The J segment lost 7 bases and the V segment lost 7 bases, leaving 5 bases of the junction unmatched. CDR3 bases: TGTGCCAGCACCCGGGGACTAGCGGGAGGAAATGAGCAGTTCTTC. Its translation: CASTRGLAGGNEQFF.

V usage is TRBV29-1 and J usage is TRBJ1-1; TRBD1 aligns across 11 bases. Germline CDR1 and CDR2: SQVTM and ANQGSEA. The CDR3 covers 14 residues. The trim removed 6 bases at V and 5 bases at J, leaving 8 bases unmatched. CDR3 nucleotide sequence: TGCAGCGTATTGGACAGGGGGCGGGGGACTGAAGCTTTCTTT. Protein: CSVLDRGRGTEAFF.

This clone was seen more than once but under ten times. The sample contains more than one DNA sequence encoding this CDR3. The chain has TRBV6-1 and TRBJ1-1; 11 nucleotides match TRBD1. Trimming took 6 bases from V and 5 from J; bases not matched to a gene: 2. In germline, CDR1 is MNHNS, CDR2 SASEGT. CDR3 length equals 13 residues. CDR3 region: CASSGQGATEAFF. CDR3 in DNA: TGTGCCAGCAGCGGACAGGGGGCAACTGAAGCTTTCTTT.

This clone was found a few times. The chain couples TRBV18 to TRBJ2-7, with D perhaps matching TRBD2 (5 bases). Germline V gene sequence: CDR1 KGHSH, CDR2 LQKENI. The CDR3 spans 16 residues. V lost 1 base, J lost 0 bases, and 13 bases lay in between. CDR3 DNA: TGTGCCAGCTCACCACTCGGGCCTGGGAGCTCCTACGAGCAGTACTTC. Its protein is CASSPLGPGSSYEQYF.

This clone was observed a few times. CDR3 nucleotide sequence: TGTGCCTCGCGACAGATGACTAGCACAGATACGCAGTATTTT. It yields the protein CASRQMTSTDTQYF. The J gene is TRBJ2-3, the V gene TRBV30, with D maybe TRBD1 (5 bases). The germline gives CDR1 GTSNPN, CDR2 SVGIG (reference sequence). CDR3 length: 14 amino acids. Trimming removed 7 bases at V and 0 bases at J, with 14 bases between.

This chain links TRBV6-5 with TRBJ1-2; no clear D. Germline V gene sequence: CDR1 MNHEY, CDR2 SVGAGI. This CDR3 contains 12 residues. Trimming stripped 6 bases from V and 8 bases from J, with 13 bases between. CDR3 region: CASRSFERGYTF. In nucleotides, the CDR3 is TGTGCCAGCAGATCATTCGAAAGAGGCTACACCTTC.

This clone was seen at least ten times. This chain uses TRBV28 with TRBJ2-3; 9 positions agree with TRBD2. This CDR3 is built from 17 residues. The V gene end was trimmed by 6 bases and the J gene end by 6 bases; junction bases not matched to a gene: 16. Germline V gene sequence: CDR1 MDHEN, CDR2 SYDVKM. CDR3 residues: CASRPVRGREGQDTQYF. The CDR3, as DNA: TGTGCCAGCAGGCCCGTGAGGGGGCGGGAGGGCCAGGATACGCAGTATTTT.

The J gene is TRBJ2-7, the V gene TRBV6-5; no definite D call. Germline V gene sequence: CDR1 MNHEY, CDR2 SVGAGI. V lost 2 bases and J 0 bases, leaving 8 bases between the germline ends. This CDR3 contains 14 residues. The CDR3: CASSYKVDSYEQYF. The CDR3, as DNA: TGTGCCAGCAGTTACAAAGTTGACTCCTACGAGCAGTACTTC.

The sample holds a few counts of this clone. The CDR3 coding sequence is TGTGCCAGCAGCTTGGTTGGGGCTAGCGGGAACACCGGGGAGCTGTTTTTT. This encodes CASSLVGASGNTGELFF. V is TRBV5-4 and J is TRBJ2-2, with TRBD2 matching 7 bases. Per the germline V gene, CDR1 is SGHNT and CDR2 is YYREEE (reference sequence). J gave up 1 base and V 0 bases, and 6 bases lay outside the gene matches. This CDR3 region has 17 residues.

This clone was recorded a few times. The chain combines TRBV11-3 with TRBJ2-7; D could derive from TRBD1 or TRBD2 (5 bases each). This CDR3 is built from 13 residues. Trimming stripped 5 bases from V and 7 bases from J, with 15 bases between. Germline V CDR1 and CDR2: SGHNT, YENEEA. CDR3 bases: TGTGCCAGCAGCCCGGGACCGGCGGGTGAGCAGTACTTC. Its translation: CASSPGPAGEQYF.

The gene calls are TRBV6-5 and TRBJ2-5; D gene unclear. Trimming took off 10 bases at V and 6 bases at J, with 12 bases between the two ends. The CDR3 is 11 amino acids. CDR1 is MNHEY and CDR2 is SVGAGI in the germline V gene. CDR3 sequence (DNA): TGTGCCACCTCTTGGGCTAAGACCCAGTACTTC. This gives the protein CATSWAKTQYF.

The V call is TRBV28, the J call TRBJ2-1; D remains ambiguous. The CDR3 has 14 amino acids. Trimming pared 10 bases from V and 0 bases from J, leaving 13 bases between. Germline assignment: CDR1 MDHEN and CDR2 SYDVKM. For the CDR3, the DNA is TGTGCCACTGAAACCGTTCGCTCCTACAATGAGCAGTTCTTC. Amino acids: CATETVRSYNEQFF.

The chain employs TRBV27 and TRBJ2-5, with D possibly being TRBD2 (5 bases). CDR3 length: 14 amino acids. Trimming cost V 2 bases and J 1 base, with 8 bases left between them. The germline V gene encodes CDR1 MNHEY and CDR2 SMNVEV (reference sequence). The CDR3 spells CASSLNGGQETQYF. In nucleotides, the CDR3 is TGTGCCAGCAGTTTAAATGGAGGCCAAGAGACCCAGTACTTC.

The chain links TRBV11-3 to TRBJ2-5; D is uncertain. There are 12 residues in the CDR3. Per the germline V gene, CDR1 is SGHNT and CDR2 is YENEEA. The germline V and J ends were trimmed by 5 bases and 7 bases, with 11 bases remaining between them. The CDR3 protein is CASSPPHGTQYF. The CDR3 region has the DNA TGTGCCAGCAGCCCCCCTCACGGGACCCAGTACTTC.

This clone has more than one count but fewer than ten. The rearrangement joins TRBV28 to TRBJ2-1; D is uncertain. Trimming stripped 2 bases from V and 1 base from J, with 15 bases between. CDR1 MDHEN and CDR2 SYDVKM come from the germline V gene. The CDR3 runs to 17 residues. Here the CDR3 reads CASSLRASRISYNEQFF. The CDR3 DNA reads TGTGCCAGCAGTTTAAGGGCGTCGCGGATTTCCTACAATGAGCAGTTCTTC.

The chain uses TRBV6-5 and TRBJ2-7; TRBD1 might be the D (5 bases). V shed 4 bases and J shed 3 bases, with 13 bases lying between them. Germline assignment: CDR1 MNHEY and CDR2 SVGAGI. CDR3 length: 14 amino acids. The CDR3 loop reads CASSSDRLLYEQYF. The CDR3, as DNA: TGTGCCAGCAGTTCAGACAGACTCCTCTACGAGCAGTACTTC.